The 30 T cell receptor beta chains below were found in one sample sequenced in a study of OX40 agonist ivuxolimab in advanced cancers. Sequencing used immunoSEQ multiplex PCR; TCRdb keeps in-frame clones, though not all of them. This table holds tens of thousands of clones, about 90% found once. The source material was CD4+ or CD8+ T cells sorted from blood, sampled in a trial of the OX40 agonist ivuxolimab. These TCRs come from an adult with an advanced solid tumor such as melanoma, head and neck, liver or kidney cancer.

The CDR3 loop is CASSLADSFSYTF. CDR3 nucleotide sequence: TGTGCCAGCAGCTTAGCAGACAGTTTCAGCTACACCTTC. The chain is built from TRBV13 and TRBJ1-2; a weak D match, TRBD1 (5 bases). The CDR3 runs 13 residues. Germline values: CDR1 PRHDT, CDR2 FYEKMQ (reference sequence). Trimming cost V 1 base and J 9 bases, with 12 bases left between them.

V usage is TRBV10-2 and J usage is TRBJ1-4; 11 bases map to TRBD1. This CDR3 has 14 amino acids. Germline V CDR1 and CDR2: WSHSY, SAAADI. The junction had 0 bases not matched to a gene; V was cut back by 2 bases and J by 7 bases. CDR3: CASSEGTGGEKLFF. The CDR3 coding sequence is TGCGCCAGCAGTGAGGGGACAGGGGGTGAAAAACTGTTTTTT.

V and J are TRBV19 and TRBJ2-2; possibly TRBD1 for D (6 bases). This CDR3 has 15 amino acids. V shed 3 bases and J shed 6 bases, with 14 bases lying between them. In germline, CDR1 is LNHDA, CDR2 SQIVND (reference sequence). CDR3 residues: CASSISGTRAGELFF. CDR3 DNA: TGTGCCAGTAGTATTTCAGGGACAAGGGCCGGGGAGCTGTTTTTT.

The rearrangement links TRBV6-1 to TRBJ2-5; D remains unclear. Deletions cut 4 bases from V and 2 bases from J, with 11 bases between. Looked up from germline, CDR1 is MNHNS and CDR2 is SASEGT. CDR3 length: 14 amino acids. Here the CDR3 reads CASSGSAGQETQYF. The CDR3 DNA is TGTGCCAGCAGTGGCTCGGCAGGACAAGAGACCCAGTACTTC.

This sequence joins TRBV19 and TRBJ1-4; no definite D call. The CDR3 length is 12 residues. The germline gives CDR1 LNHDA, CDR2 SQIVND (reference sequence). Trimming took off 10 bases at V and 6 bases at J, with 12 bases between the two ends. The CDR3: CATSEPYEKLFF. CDR3 nucleotides: TGTGCCACCTCGGAGCCTTATGAAAAACTGTTTTTT.

CDR3 amino acids: CASSTSSNQPQHF. In DNA form, the CDR3 reads TGTGCCAGTAGTACGAGTAGCAATCAGCCCCAGCATTTT. V gene TRBV19 combines with J gene TRBJ1-5; D gene unclear. This CDR3 region has 13 residues. Per the germline V gene, CDR1 is LNHDA and CDR2 is SQIVND (reference sequence). Trimming pared 4 bases from V and 0 bases from J, leaving 4 bases between.

This clone has just one count. This chain uses TRBV29-1 with TRBJ2-7, with D possibly matching TRBD2 (5 bases). The germline CDR1 and CDR2 sequences are SQVTM and ANQGSEA. The CDR3 has 14 residues. V lost 3 bases and J lost 0, with 12 bases in between. The CDR3 coding sequence is TGCAGCGTTGAGGAAGGCGGAGGCTCCTACGAGCAGTACTTC. Its protein product is CSVEEGGGSYEQYF.

The chain carries TRBV5-6 and TRBJ2-6; D is uncertain. Deletions cut 2 bases from V and 0 bases from J, with 3 bases between. The CDR3 is made up of 14 amino acids. Germline CDR1 reads SGHDT; CDR2 reads YYEEEE. In DNA, the CDR3 is TGTGCCAGCAGCTTCACCTCTGGGGCCAACGTCCTGACTTTC. It specifies CASSFTSGANVLTF.

This rearrangement joins TRBV6-4 to TRBJ1-4; 7 nucleotides agree with TRBD1. J gave up 3 bases and V 6 bases, and 7 bases lay outside the gene matches. Germline CDR1 is MRHNA and CDR2 is SNTAGT. This CDR3 has 15 residues. For the CDR3, the DNA is TGTGCCAGCAGATTCGGAACAGGGGCTAATGAAAAACTGTTTTTT. Its translation: CASRFGTGANEKLFF.

The V gene is TRBV5-4, the J gene TRBJ2-7, with 8 bases fitting TRBD2. The V gene's germline CDR1 is SGHNT and CDR2 YYREEE (reference sequence). The CDR3 consists of 15 residues. Trimming removed 0 bases from V and 2 bases from J; junction bases left unmatched: 4. DNA for the CDR3: TGTGCCAGCAGCTTGGTGGCTAGCGGGCCCTACGAGCAGTACTTC. This gives the protein CASSLVASGPYEQYF.

The chain employs TRBV7-9 and TRBJ1-1; no clear D. V lost 1 base, J lost 5 bases, and 8 bases lay in between. Germline CDR1 reads SEHNR; CDR2 reads FQNEAQ (reference sequence). The CDR3 is 13 amino acids. In DNA, the CDR3 is TGTGCCAGCAGCTTAGTAGGTGCGACTGAAGCTTTCTTT. The encoded protein is CASSLVGATEAFF.

The rearrangement uses TRBV6-5 and TRBJ2-1; perhaps TRBD2 as D (5 bases). This CDR3 contains 13 residues. Trimming cost V 6 bases and J 5 bases, with 11 bases left between them. In germline, CDR1 is MNHEY, CDR2 SVGAGI. CDR3 sequence reads: CASSPSGNNEQFF. The CDR3 coding sequence is TGTGCCAGCAGCCCAAGCGGTAACAATGAGCAGTTCTTC.

The V gene is TRBV5-5, the J gene TRBJ2-7, with D possibly matching TRBD1 (6 bases). V dropped 1 base and J dropped 1 base, with 12 bases sitting between them. The CDR3 loop spans 15 amino acids. Germline CDR1 and CDR2: SGHKS and YYEKEE (reference sequence). The CDR3 nucleotides read TGTGCCAGCAGCTTGTTTAGGCAGGGGTCCTACGAGCAGTACTTC. This codes for CASSLFRQGSYEQYF.

The V call is TRBV18, the J call TRBJ1-4, with 7 nucleotides matching TRBD1. V was clipped by 4 bases and J by 3 bases; unmatched bases: 5. This CDR3 comprises 15 residues. Germline V gene lookup returns CDR1 KGHSH and CDR2 LQKENI. The CDR3 nucleotides read TGTGCCAGCTCACTATCCGGGACAGCTAATGAAAAACTGTTTTTT. This gives the protein CASSLSGTANEKLFF.

In this sample, this clone turned up once. V is TRBV6-5 and J is TRBJ1-1, with 7 bases matching TRBD1. The trim removed 3 bases at V and 1 base at J, leaving 5 bases unmatched. Per germline, CDR1 MNHEY and CDR2 SVGAGI. CDR3 size: 15 residues. The CDR3: CASSYPTGPNTEAFF. CDR3 nucleotide sequence: TGTGCCAGCAGTTATCCGACAGGGCCGAACACTGAAGCTTTCTTT.

In this sample, this clone turned up a few times. The V and J genes are TRBV19 and TRBJ2-7; 7 nucleotides match TRBD2. This CDR3 region has 15 residues. V shed 3 bases, J shed 4 bases, and the junction held 9 bases outside the gene matches. The V gene's germline CDR1 is LNHDA and CDR2 SQIVND (reference sequence). CDR3 coding DNA: TGTGCCAGTAGTATCGGGGCGGGAGAAGCTTACGAGCAGTACTTC. Its translation: CASSIGAGEAYEQYF.

The rearrangement links TRBV19 to TRBJ1-1, with unresolved D. CDR1 and CDR2 (germline): LNHDA, SQIVND (reference sequence). The CDR3 totals 14 residues. The V end was cut by 7 bases, the J end by 1 base, with 13 bases between. This chain's CDR3 is CASNPRAGNTEAFF. The DNA for the CDR3 is TGTGCCAGTAACCCTAGGGCGGGGAACACTGAAGCTTTCTTT.

This clone was counted once. The V and J genes are TRBV9 and TRBJ2-5, with 7 bases fitting TRBD2. V was clipped by 4 bases and J by 1 base; unmatched bases: 7. This CDR3 contains 15 residues. Germline CDR1 is SGDLS and CDR2 is YYNGEE. In DNA form, the CDR3 reads TGTGCCAGCAGCAAAGACGGGGGGTCCCAAGAGACCCAGTACTTC. Its translation: CASSKDGGSQETQYF. The full variable domain, with the rest looked up from reference TRBV9 and TRBJ2-5, is DSGVTQTPKHLITATGQRVTLRCSPRSGDLSVYWYQQSLDQGLQFLIQYYNGEERAKGNILERFSAQQFPDLHSELNLSSLELGDSALYFCASSKDGGSQETQYFGPGTRLLVL.

This clone turned up a few times. The chain couples TRBV19 to TRBJ2-1, with 7 bases matching TRBD2. The CDR3 runs to 16 residues. J gave up 5 bases and V 4 bases, and 11 bases lay outside the gene matches. Germline V gene sequence: CDR1 LNHDA, CDR2 SQIVND (reference sequence). The CDR3 nucleotides are TGTGCCAGTAGTAAGCGGACTGGGCTAGCGGACAATGAGCAGTTCTTC. It specifies CASSKRTGLADNEQFF.

The V call is TRBV5-1, the J call TRBJ2-7, with TRBD1 matching over 7 bases. CDR1 and CDR2 from the germline V gene are SGHRS and YFSETQ. There are 14 residues in the CDR3. The ends lost 7 bases at V and 0 bases at J; junction bases unmatched: 7. In DNA form, the CDR3 reads TGCGCCAGCGCCCTAACAGGGGACTCCTACGAGCAGTACTTC. Its protein product is CASALTGDSYEQYF.

The chain has TRBV9 and TRBJ1-5; D is undetermined. Germline CDR1 and CDR2: SGDLS and YYNGEE. The CDR3 covers 13 residues. V was trimmed by 1 base and J by 5 bases, leaving 7 bases between them. This CDR3 reads CASSVTPDQPQHF. CDR3 nucleotide sequence: TGTGCCAGCAGCGTAACCCCGGATCAGCCCCAGCATTTT.

V is TRBV14 and J is TRBJ2-1, with D uncertain. The CDR3 totals 13 residues. The V and J ends lost 2 bases and 9 bases respectively, with 11 bases between them. Germline V lookup: CDR1 SGHDN, CDR2 FVKESK. This chain's CDR3 is CASSQSRRVEQFF. As DNA, the CDR3 is TGTGCCAGCAGCCAATCCAGAAGGGTTGAGCAGTTCTTC.

The rearrangement uses TRBV5-1 and TRBJ2-7; 8 bases agree with TRBD2. V shed 1 base and J 2 bases; nucleotides not matched to a gene: 5. This CDR3 contains 15 residues. In germline, CDR1 is SGHRS, CDR2 YFSETQ. CDR3 coding DNA: TGCGCCAGCAGCTTGTTTAGCGGGGCTGCCTACGAGCAGTACTTC. Translating gives CASSLFSGAAYEQYF.

This chain connects TRBV14 to TRBJ2-5, with 11 bases fitting TRBD2. The J call may be wrong; the DNA end is better matched by TRBJ2-7. Germline lookup yields CDR1 SGHDN and CDR2 FVKESK. CDR3 size: 12 residues. CDR3 amino acids: CASGTSGYEQYF. CDR3 in DNA: TGTGCCAGCGGGACTAGCGGCTACGAGCAGTACTTC.

The chain is built from TRBV6-6 and TRBJ1-4; TRBD1 aligns across 7 bases. This CDR3 contains 15 residues. V gave up 5 bases and J gave up 1 base; unmatched junction bases: 4. In germline, CDR1 is MNHNY, CDR2 SVGAGI (reference sequence). CDR3 region: CASSGGQLTNEKLFF. CDR3 DNA: TGTGCCAGCAGTGGGGGACAGCTAACTAATGAAAAACTGTTTTTT.

The rearrangement uses TRBV27 and TRBJ2-1; the match to TRBD2 covers 14 bases. The V segment lost 0 bases and the J segment 6 bases; nucleotides outside the gene matches: 4. The CDR3 length is 17 residues. Per germline, CDR1 MNHEY and CDR2 SMNVEV (reference sequence). CDR3 sequence (DNA): TGTGCCAGCAGTTTATCGGGGGGACTAGCGGGAGTCAATGAGCAGTTCTTC. This sequence encodes CASSLSGGLAGVNEQFF.

CDR3 bases: TGCAGCGTTGAGGGGGAGACCTACACAGATACGCAGTATTTT. This translates into CSVEGETYTDTQYF. The chain uses TRBV29-1 and TRBJ2-3, with D possibly being TRBD1 or TRBD2 (5 bases each). V gave up 3 bases and J gave up 2 bases, with 12 bases separating them. Germline CDR1 SQVTM, CDR2 ANQGSEA. The CDR3 runs 14 residues.

The chain links TRBV5-1 to TRBJ2-7, with no clear D. Germline loops: CDR1 SGHRS, CDR2 YFSETQ. The CDR3 covers 12 residues. Trimming took off 4 bases at V and 4 bases at J, with 9 bases between the two ends. Here the CDR3 DNA reads TGCGCCAGCAGCCCGACCAAATACGAGCAGTACTTC. Residues: CASSPTKYEQYF. The whole variable domain, filled in from reference TRBV5-1 and TRBJ2-7, reads KAGVTQTPRYLIKTRGQQVTLSCSPISGHRSVSWYQQTPGQGLQFLFEYFSETQRNKGNFPGRFSGRQFSNSRSEMNVSTLELGDSALYLCASSPTKYEQYFGPGTRLTVT.

The chain employs TRBV5-1 and TRBJ2-1; D is undetermined. The CDR3 covers 14 residues. CDR1 SGHRS and CDR2 YFSETQ come from the germline V gene. The ends were cut back, 8 bases at V and 0 bases at J, with 12 bases in the middle. DNA of the CDR3: TGCGCCAGTGGATCAGGTAGCTCCTACAATGAGCAGTTCTTC. Translating gives CASGSGSSYNEQFF.

The chain joins TRBV5-1 to TRBJ2-1, with 11 bases matching TRBD2. Looked up from germline, CDR1 is SGHRS and CDR2 is YFSETQ. Trimming took 4 bases from V and 7 from J; bases not matched to a gene: 7. The CDR3 is made up of 15 amino acids. CDR3 sequence reads: CASSKTSGSLNEQFF. The DNA of the CDR3 is TGCGCCAGCAGCAAAACTAGCGGGAGTTTGAATGAGCAGTTCTTC.